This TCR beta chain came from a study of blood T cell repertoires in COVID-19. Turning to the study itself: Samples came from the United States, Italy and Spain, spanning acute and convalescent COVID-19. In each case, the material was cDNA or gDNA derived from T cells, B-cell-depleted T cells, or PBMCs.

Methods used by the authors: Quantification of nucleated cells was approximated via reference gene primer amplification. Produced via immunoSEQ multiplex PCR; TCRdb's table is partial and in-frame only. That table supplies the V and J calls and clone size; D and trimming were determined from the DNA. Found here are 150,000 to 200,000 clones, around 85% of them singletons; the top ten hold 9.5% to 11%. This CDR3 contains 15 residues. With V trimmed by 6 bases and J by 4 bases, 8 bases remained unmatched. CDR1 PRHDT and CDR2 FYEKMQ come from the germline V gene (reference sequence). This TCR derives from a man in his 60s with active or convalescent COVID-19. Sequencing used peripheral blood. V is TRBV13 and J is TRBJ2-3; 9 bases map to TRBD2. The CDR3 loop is CASRSKASGADTQYF. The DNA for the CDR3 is TGTGCCAGCAGATCAAAGGCTAGCGGGGCAGATACGCAGTATTTT.